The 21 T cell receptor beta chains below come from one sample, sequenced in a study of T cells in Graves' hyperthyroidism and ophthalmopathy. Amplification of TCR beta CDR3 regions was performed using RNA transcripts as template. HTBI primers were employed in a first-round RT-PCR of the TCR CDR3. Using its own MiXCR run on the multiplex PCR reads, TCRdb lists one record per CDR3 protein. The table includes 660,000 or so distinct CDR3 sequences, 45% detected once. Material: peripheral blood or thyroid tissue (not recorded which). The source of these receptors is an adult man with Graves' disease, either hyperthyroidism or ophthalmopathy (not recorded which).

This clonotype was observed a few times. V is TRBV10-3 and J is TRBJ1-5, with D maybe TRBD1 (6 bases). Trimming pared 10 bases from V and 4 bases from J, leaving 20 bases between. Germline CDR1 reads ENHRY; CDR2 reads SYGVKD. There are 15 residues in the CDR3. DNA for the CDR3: TGTGCCAGCAGGACCAGCGGGGGGCTGAATCAGCCCCAGCATTTT. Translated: CASRTSGGLNQPQHF.

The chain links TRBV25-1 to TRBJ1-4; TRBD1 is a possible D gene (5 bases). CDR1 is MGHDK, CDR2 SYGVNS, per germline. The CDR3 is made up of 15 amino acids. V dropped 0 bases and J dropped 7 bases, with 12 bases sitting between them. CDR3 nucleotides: TGTGCCAGCAGTGAATACGGCAGGGAGGGTGAAAAACTGTTTTTT. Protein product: CASSEYGREGEKLFF.

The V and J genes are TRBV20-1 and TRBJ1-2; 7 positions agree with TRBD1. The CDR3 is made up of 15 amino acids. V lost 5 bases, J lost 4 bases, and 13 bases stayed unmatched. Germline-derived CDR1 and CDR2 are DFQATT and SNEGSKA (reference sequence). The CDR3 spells CSASHTPTGTYGYTF. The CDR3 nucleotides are TGCAGTGCTTCACACACCCCGACAGGGACCTATGGCTACACCTTC.

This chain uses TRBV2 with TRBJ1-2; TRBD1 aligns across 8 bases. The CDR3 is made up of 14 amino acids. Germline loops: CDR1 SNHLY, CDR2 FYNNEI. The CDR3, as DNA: TGTGCGGCGACCGACGGACAGGGCGGCTATGGCTACACCTTC. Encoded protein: CAATDGQGGYGYTF.

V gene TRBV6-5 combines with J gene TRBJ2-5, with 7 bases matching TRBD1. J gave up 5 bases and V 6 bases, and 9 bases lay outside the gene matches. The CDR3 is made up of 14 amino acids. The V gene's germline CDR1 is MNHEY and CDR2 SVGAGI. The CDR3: CASRQTGYGETQYF. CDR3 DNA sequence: TGTGCCAGCAGACAGACAGGGTACGGGGAGACCCAGTACTTC.

The CDR3 protein is CSAGTSGGYQETQYF. Written as DNA, the CDR3 is TGCAGTGCTGGGACTAGCGGGGGCTACCAAGAGACCCAGTACTTC. V gene TRBV20-1 combines with J gene TRBJ2-5; 14 nucleotides agree with TRBD2. CDR3 length: 15 residues. V lost 5 bases to trimming and J lost 0 bases; unmatched junction nucleotides: 2. Germline V lookup: CDR1 DFQATT, CDR2 SNEGSKA (reference sequence).

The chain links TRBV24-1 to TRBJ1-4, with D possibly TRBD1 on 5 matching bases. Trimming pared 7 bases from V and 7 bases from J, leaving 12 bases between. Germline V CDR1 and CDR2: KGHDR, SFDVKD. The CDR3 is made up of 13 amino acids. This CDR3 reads CATRRGESEKLFF. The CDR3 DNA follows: TGTGCCACCAGACGAGGGGAGAGTGAAAAACTGTTTTTT.

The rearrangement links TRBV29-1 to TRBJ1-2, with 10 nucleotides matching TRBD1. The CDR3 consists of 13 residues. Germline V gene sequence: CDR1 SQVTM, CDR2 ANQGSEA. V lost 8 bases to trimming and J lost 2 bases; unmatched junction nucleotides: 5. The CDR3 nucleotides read TGCAGCTTCTTGACAGGGGGCAACTATGGCTACACCTTC. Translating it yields CSFLTGGNYGYTF.

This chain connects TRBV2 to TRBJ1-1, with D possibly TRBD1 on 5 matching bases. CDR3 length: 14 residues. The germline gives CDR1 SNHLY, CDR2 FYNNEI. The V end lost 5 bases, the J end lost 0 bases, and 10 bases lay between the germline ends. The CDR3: CASSYGGVNTEAFF. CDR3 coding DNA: TGTGCCAGCAGTTACGGGGGGGTGAACACTGAAGCTTTCTTT.

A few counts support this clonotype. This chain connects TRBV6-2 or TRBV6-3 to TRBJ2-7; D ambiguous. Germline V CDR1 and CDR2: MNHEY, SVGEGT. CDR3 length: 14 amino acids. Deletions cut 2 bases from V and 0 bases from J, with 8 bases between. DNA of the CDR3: TGTGCCAGCAGTTACGCCGGAAGCTCCTACGAGCAGTACTTC. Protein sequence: CASSYAGSSYEQYF.

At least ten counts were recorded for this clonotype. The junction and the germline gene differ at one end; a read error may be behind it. CDR3 nucleotide sequence: TGCAGCGTTGCCCAGGGGGCGCCGAACACTAAAGCTTTCTTT. This sequence encodes CSVAQGAPNTKAFF. The rearrangement uses TRBV29-1 and TRBJ1-1; 8 nucleotides align to TRBD1. The germline V gene encodes CDR1 SQVTM and CDR2 ANQGSEA. The CDR3 is 14 amino acids.

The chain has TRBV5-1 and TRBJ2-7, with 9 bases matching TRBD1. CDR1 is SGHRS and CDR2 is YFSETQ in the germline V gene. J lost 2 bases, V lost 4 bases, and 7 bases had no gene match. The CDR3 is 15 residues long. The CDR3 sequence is CASSVGQGRTYEQYF. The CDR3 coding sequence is TGCGCCAGCAGCGTCGGACAGGGGCGAACCTACGAGCAGTACTTC.

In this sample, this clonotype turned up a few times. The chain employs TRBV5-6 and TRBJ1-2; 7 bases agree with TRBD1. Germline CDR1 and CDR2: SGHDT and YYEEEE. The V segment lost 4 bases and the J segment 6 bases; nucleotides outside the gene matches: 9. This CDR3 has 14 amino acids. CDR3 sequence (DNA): TGTGCCAGCAGCCTGCAGGGGGTGAGGAATGGCTACACCTTC. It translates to CASSLQGVRNGYTF. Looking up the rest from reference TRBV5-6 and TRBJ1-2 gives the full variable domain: DAGVTQSPTHLIKTRGQQVTLRCSPKSGHDTVSWYQQALGQGPQFIFQYYEEEERQRGNFPDRFSGHQFPNYSSELNVNALLLGDSALYLCASSLQGVRNGYTFGSGTRLTVV.

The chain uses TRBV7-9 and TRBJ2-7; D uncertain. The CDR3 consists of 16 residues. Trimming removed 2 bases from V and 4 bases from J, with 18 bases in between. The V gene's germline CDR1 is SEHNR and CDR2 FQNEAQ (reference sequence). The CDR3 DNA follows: TGTGCCAGCAGCTTATATTTGGGAATTGAAGAGTACGAGCAGTACTTC. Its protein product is CASSLYLGIEEYEQYF.

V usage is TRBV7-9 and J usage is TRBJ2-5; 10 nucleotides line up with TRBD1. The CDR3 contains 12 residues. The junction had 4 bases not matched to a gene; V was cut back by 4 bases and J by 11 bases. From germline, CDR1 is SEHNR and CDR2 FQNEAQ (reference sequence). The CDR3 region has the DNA TGTGCCAGCAGCTCGGGACAGGGGACTCAGTACTTC. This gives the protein CASSSGQGTQYF.

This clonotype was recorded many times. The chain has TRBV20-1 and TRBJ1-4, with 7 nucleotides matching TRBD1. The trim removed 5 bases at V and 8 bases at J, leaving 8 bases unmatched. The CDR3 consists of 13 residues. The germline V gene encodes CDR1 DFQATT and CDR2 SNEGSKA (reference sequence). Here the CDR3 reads CSAVPGGGEKLFF. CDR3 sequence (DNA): TGCAGTGCTGTGCCAGGGGGAGGCGAAAAACTGTTTTTT.

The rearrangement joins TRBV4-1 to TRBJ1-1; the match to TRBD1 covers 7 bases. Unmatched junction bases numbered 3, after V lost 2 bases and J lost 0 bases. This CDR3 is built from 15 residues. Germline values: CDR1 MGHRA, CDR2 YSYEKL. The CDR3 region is CASSQPGQMNTEAFF. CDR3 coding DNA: TGCGCCAGCAGCCAACCGGGACAGATGAACACTGAAGCTTTCTTT.

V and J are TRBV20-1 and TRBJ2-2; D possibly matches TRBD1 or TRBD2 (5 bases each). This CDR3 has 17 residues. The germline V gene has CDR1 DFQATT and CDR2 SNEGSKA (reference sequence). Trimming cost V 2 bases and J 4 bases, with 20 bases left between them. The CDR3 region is CSARSLGTLSGTGELFF. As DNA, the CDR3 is TGCAGTGCTAGATCGTTAGGGACCCTAAGTGGCACCGGGGAGCTGTTTTTT.

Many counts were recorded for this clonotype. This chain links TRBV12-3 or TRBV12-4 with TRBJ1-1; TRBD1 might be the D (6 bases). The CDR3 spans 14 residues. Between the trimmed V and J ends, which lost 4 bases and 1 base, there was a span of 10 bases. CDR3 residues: CASSWQGPNTEAFF. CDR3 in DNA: TGTGCCAGCAGTTGGCAGGGGCCGAACACTGAAGCTTTCTTT.

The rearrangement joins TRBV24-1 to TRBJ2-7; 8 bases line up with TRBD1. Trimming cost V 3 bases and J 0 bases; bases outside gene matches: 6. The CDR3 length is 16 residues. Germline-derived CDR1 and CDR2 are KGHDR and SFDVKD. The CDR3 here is CATSDPQGASSYEQYF. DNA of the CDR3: TGTGCCACCAGTGATCCTCAGGGGGCCTCCTCCTACGAGCAGTACTTC.

CDR3 amino acids: CASGQNNQPQHF. The CDR3 DNA reads TGTGCTAGCGGACAGAACAATCAGCCCCAGCATTTT. The V call is TRBV9, the J call TRBJ1-5; D is possibly TRBD1 (6 bases). Germline V CDR1 and CDR2: SGDLS, YYNGEE. CDR3 length: 12 residues.